The 24 T cell receptor beta chains below were found in one sample sequenced in a study of cytomegalovirus exposure and HLA in healthy donors. The assay was immunoSEQ multiplex PCR, and TCRdb's table has in-frame clones only and misses some. Of 100,000 to 150,000 clones listed, 89% are singletons. The sequenced sample consisted of PBMCs. These receptor sequences come from a woman aged 18-29 years in good health and CMV-seronegative.

The chain uses TRBV7-2 and TRBJ2-3, with D maybe TRBD2 (6 bases). Germline-derived CDR1 and CDR2 are SGHTA and FQGNSA. Trimming pared 1 base from V and 6 bases from J, leaving 11 bases between. CDR3 length: 14 residues. The CDR3 region is CASSLGPAGDTQYF. As DNA, the CDR3 is TGTGCCAGCAGCTTAGGACCGGCGGGGGATACGCAGTATTTT.

The genes are TRBV5-6 and TRBJ2-3; 16 bases fit TRBD2. CDR1 is SGHDT and CDR2 is YYEEEE in the germline V gene. V gave up 4 bases and J gave up 2 bases; unmatched junction bases: 4. The CDR3 runs 17 residues. This chain's CDR3 is CASSPGLAGGYTDTQYF. The CDR3 nucleotides read TGTGCCAGCAGCCCGGGACTAGCGGGAGGGTACACAGATACGCAGTATTTT.

This rearrangement joins TRBV10-3 to TRBJ2-3; D is unclear. This CDR3 has 16 residues. Trimming stripped 1 base from V and 0 bases from J, with 11 bases between. The germline CDR1 and CDR2 sequences are ENHRY and SYGVKD. CDR3 sequence (DNA): TGTGCCATCAGTGAGTTCCCCAGTGATAGCACAGATACGCAGTATTTT. It is translated as CAISEFPSDSTDTQYF.

This clone appeared once. The rearrangement links TRBV5-1 to TRBJ2-7; tentative D call: TRBD2 (5 bases). Per germline, CDR1 SGHRS and CDR2 YFSETQ. The CDR3 contains 12 residues. With 4 bases removed from V and 7 bases from J, the gap between germline ends came to 12 bases. In nucleotides, the CDR3 is TGCGCCAGCAGCGCCTCCTCGGGGGAGCAGTACTTC. Residues: CASSASSGEQYF.

This clone turned up a few times. V gene TRBV5-4 combines with J gene TRBJ2-7, with 7 bases identical to TRBD2. With V trimmed by 2 bases and J by 3 bases, 2 bases remained unmatched. The CDR3 consists of 13 residues. Germline lookup yields CDR1 SGHNT and CDR2 YYREEE (reference sequence). The CDR3 region is CASSFGTNYEQYF. CDR3 coding DNA: TGTGCCAGCAGCTTCGGGACTAACTACGAGCAGTACTTC.

The V and J genes are TRBV5-1 and TRBJ1-2, with 8 bases lining up with TRBD1. The ends lost 3 bases at V and 5 bases at J; junction bases unmatched: 6. CDR1 and CDR2 from the germline V gene are SGHRS and YFSETQ. There are 14 residues in the CDR3. For the CDR3, the DNA is TGCGCCAGCAGCTACGGGACAGGACGATATGGCTACACCTTC. It encodes CASSYGTGRYGYTF. The whole variable domain, remainder taken from reference TRBV5-1 and TRBJ1-2, is KAGVTQTPRYLIKTRGQQVTLSCSPISGHRSVSWYQQTPGQGLQFLFEYFSETQRNKGNFPGRFSGRQFSNSRSEMNVSTLELGDSALYLCASSYGTGRYGYTFGSGTRLTVV.

The rearrangement links TRBV19 to TRBJ2-1; TRBD2 agrees at 10 bases. After removal of 4 bases from V and 5 bases from J, the junction contained 2 bases not matched to a gene. CDR1 is LNHDA, CDR2 SQIVND, per germline (reference sequence). This CDR3 is built from 14 residues. This CDR3 is CASSTLAGDNEQFF. CDR3 in DNA: TGTGCCAGTAGTACCCTAGCGGGGGACAATGAGCAGTTCTTC.

This sequence joins TRBV9 and TRBJ1-1, with D possibly being TRBD1 (6 bases). CDR1 and CDR2 (germline): SGDLS, YYNGEE. V lost 0 bases to trimming and J lost 3 bases, with 9 bases between them. This CDR3 region has 14 residues. The CDR3 bases are TGTGCCAGCAGCGTAGGACAGGAGTACACTGAAGCTTTCTTT. Amino acids: CASSVGQEYTEAFF.

The V and J genes are TRBV2 and TRBJ2-7; 10 bases fit TRBD2. CDR1 is SNHLY, CDR2 FYNNEI, per germline. The CDR3 totals 14 residues. V lost 5 bases, J lost 3 bases, and 4 bases stayed unmatched. CDR3 amino acids: CASSSGTSDYEQYF. As DNA, the CDR3 is TGTGCCAGCAGTAGCGGGACTAGCGACTACGAGCAGTACTTC.

The table lists this clone with a few counts. The chain couples TRBV28 to TRBJ2-3; possibly TRBD2 for D (5 bases). This CDR3 has 11 residues. The germline V and J ends were trimmed by 10 bases and 6 bases, with 11 bases remaining between them. The V gene's germline CDR1 is MDHEN and CDR2 SYDVKM. CDR3 region: CATLSEDTQYF. CDR3 nucleotide sequence: TGTGCCACTCTTAGCGAGGATACGCAGTATTTT. Together with reference TRBV28 and TRBJ2-3, the CDR3 gives the full variable domain: DVKVTQSSRYLVKRTGEKVFLECVQDMDHENMFWYRQDPGLGLRLIYFSYDVKMKEKGDIPEGYSVSREKKERFSLILESASTNQTSMYLCATLSEDTQYFGPGTRLTVL.

Comments on this clone: An end of the junction differs from the germline gene, which may be a read error. V is TRBV5-1 and J is TRBJ2-4; 10 positions match TRBD2. Germline V lookup: CDR1 SGHRS, CDR2 YFSETQ. This CDR3 comprises 14 residues. The CDR3 spells CASSLTSGTPLIHF. Here the CDR3 DNA reads TGCGCCAGCAGCTTGACTAGCGGGACACCCTTAATTCATTTC.

The rearrangement links TRBV5-1 to TRBJ2-7; 8 bases fit TRBD1. This CDR3 is built from 16 residues. Germline V gives CDR1 SGHRS, CDR2 YFSETQ. Trimming at V came to 2 bases and at J to 0 bases, leaving 7 bases not matched to a gene. This CDR3 is CASSFTTGQASYEQYF. The DNA of the CDR3 is TGCGCCAGCAGCTTTACAACGGGACAGGCCTCCTACGAGCAGTACTTC.

This chain joins TRBV7-9 and TRBJ2-7, with TRBD2 matching 11 bases. CDR1 SEHNR and CDR2 FQNEAQ come from the germline V gene (reference sequence). With 5 bases clipped from V and 5 bases from J, the junction kept 20 bases outside the gene matches. The CDR3 contains 19 residues. CDR3 in amino acids: CASSLSLRLAGMQSHEQYF. The CDR3 nucleotides are TGTGCCAGCAGCCTAAGCCTAAGACTAGCGGGAATGCAATCACACGAGCAGTACTTC.

The rearrangement links TRBV7-9 to TRBJ2-7; a possible D gene is TRBD1 (6 bases). Trimming stripped 5 bases from V and 2 bases from J, with 16 bases between. The CDR3 spans 15 residues. Germline V gene lookup returns CDR1 SEHNR and CDR2 FQNEAQ (reference sequence). In nucleotides, the CDR3 is TGTGCCAGCAGCCTCGGAACAGGGCCTACCTACGAGCAGTACTTC. Protein: CASSLGTGPTYEQYF.

The V gene is TRBV29-1, the J gene TRBJ1-2; the match to TRBD1 covers 9 bases. Trimming took 6 bases from V and 6 from J; bases not matched to a gene: 8. The CDR3 is made up of 13 amino acids. Germline CDR1 reads SQVTM; CDR2 reads ANQGSEA. For the CDR3, the DNA is TGCAGCGTAGCCACAGGGGGCAGGGATGGCTACACCTTC. Translating it yields CSVATGGRDGYTF.

The chain recombines TRBV7-2 with TRBJ2-3, with D possibly TRBD1 on 6 matching bases. The CDR3 length is 14 residues. Between the trimmed V and J ends, which lost 5 bases and 5 bases, there was a span of 14 bases. The germline CDR1 and CDR2 sequences are SGHTA and FQGNSA. CDR3 in DNA: TGTGCCAGCAGCCCCCGGACAGCCAAAGATACGCAGTATTTT. Translated: CASSPRTAKDTQYF.

This clone was counted a few times. J is TRBJ1-1 and V is TRBV28; 8 nucleotides match TRBD1. The germline CDR1 and CDR2 sequences are MDHEN and SYDVKM. Germline trimming cut 4 bases from V and 2 bases from J; bases unmatched to any gene: 12. The CDR3 contains 17 residues. CDR3 bases: TGTGCCAGCAGTTCCCCGGACAGGGCGTTTGCCAACACTGAAGCTTTCTTT. It yields the protein CASSSPDRAFANTEAFF. The variable domain in full, completed from reference TRBV28 and TRBJ1-1, reads DVKVTQSSRYLVKRTGEKVFLECVQDMDHENMFWYRQDPGLGLRLIYFSYDVKMKEKGDIPEGYSVSREKKERFSLILESASTNQTSMYLCASSSPDRAFANTEAFFGQGTRLTVV.

This clone showed up just a few times. In DNA form, the CDR3 reads TGTGCCAGCAGTGAATACGGGGGAAATCAGCCCCAGCATTTT. Amino acid sequence: CASSEYGGNQPQHF. This chain uses TRBV25-1 with TRBJ1-5, with a tentative D call TRBD1 (5 bases). The V and J ends lost 0 bases and 4 bases respectively, with 7 bases between them. Germline CDR1 MGHDK, CDR2 SYGVNS. This CDR3 has 14 residues. The full variable domain, in which reference TRBV25-1 and TRBJ1-5 provide the parts outside the CDR3, is EADIYQTPRYLVIGTGKKITLECSQTMGHDKMYWYQQDPGMELHLIHYSYGVNSTEKGDLSSESTVSRIRTEHFPLTLESARPSHTSQYLCASSEYGGNQPQHFGDGTRLSIL.

The V and J genes are TRBV10-3 and TRBJ1-3; 9 bases match TRBD1. Germline lookup yields CDR1 ENHRY and CDR2 SYGVKD. The ends lost 10 bases at V and 3 bases at J; junction bases unmatched: 7. The CDR3 sequence is 14 residues long. The DNA of the CDR3 is TGTGCCACCATGACAGGGGGAGGTGGAAACACCATATATTTT. This gives the protein CATMTGGGGNTIYF.

This clone is a singleton in its sample. This chain connects TRBV15 to TRBJ1-5; perhaps TRBD1 as D (5 bases). Trimming took off 1 base at V and 6 bases at J, with 22 bases between the two ends. The CDR3 loop spans 18 amino acids. Germline V lookup: CDR1 LNHNV, CDR2 YYDKDF (reference sequence). The CDR3 spells CATSRGGWDSTTGQPQHF. Written as DNA, the CDR3 is TGTGCCACCAGCAGAGGGGGATGGGACTCTACAACGGGTCAGCCCCAGCATTTT.

This rearrangement joins TRBV7-9 to TRBJ2-7, with 12 bases matching TRBD2. Germline values: CDR1 SEHNR, CDR2 FQNEAQ (reference sequence). CDR3 length: 16 amino acids. The ends lost 5 bases at V and 0 bases at J; junction bases unmatched: 5. The CDR3 protein is CASSRLTSGSSYEQYF. Written as DNA, the CDR3 is TGTGCCAGCAGCCGACTGACTAGCGGGAGCTCCTACGAGCAGTACTTC.

This chain uses TRBV30 with TRBJ1-1; D is unclear. This CDR3 has 13 residues. Germline CDR1 reads GTSNPN; CDR2 reads SVGIG (reference sequence). V lost 0 bases and J 4 bases, leaving 9 bases between the germline ends. Here the CDR3 DNA reads TGTGCCTGGAGTGTAATGGAGGGCACTGAAGCTTTCTTT. Translation: CAWSVMEGTEAFF.

The V gene is TRBV28, the J gene TRBJ2-5; 8 nucleotides match TRBD2. Germline assignment: CDR1 MDHEN and CDR2 SYDVKM. V lost 7 bases, J lost 5 bases, and 6 bases stayed unmatched. The length of the CDR3 is 13 residues. The CDR3 reads CASKAGDGETQYF. The CDR3 nucleotides are TGTGCCAGCAAAGCGGGAGATGGGGAGACCCAGTACTTC.

The chain uses TRBV11-1 and TRBJ2-3; 10 bases map to TRBD1. The V segment lost 0 bases and the J segment 5 bases; nucleotides outside the gene matches: 5. The CDR3 runs 16 residues. The V gene's germline CDR1 is SGHAT and CDR2 FQDESV (reference sequence). CDR3 DNA: TGTGCCAGCAGCTTAGCTGGACAGGGGGTAAGAGATACGCAGTATTTT. This gives the protein CASSLAGQGVRDTQYF.